The rows below give T cell receptor beta chains drawn from one sample of a study of T cell repertoires in cytomegalovirus infection. TCRdb redid the calling of the reads with MiXCR, one entry per CDR3 protein. The sample holds more than 95,000 distinct CDR3 sequences, approximately 30% seen once. These TCRs' antigens remain unknown. The input for sequencing was CD8+ T cells from cultured PBMCs, taken from culture after CMV antigen stimulation. The receptors stem from a human donor in good health (CMV status not recorded). Some clones in this sample may be carry-over from other donors' samples. The CDR3 runs from the conserved cysteine through the conserved F or W.

>TRBJ1-1|TRBV6-5
CASSYSAATNTEAFF
>TRBJ2-3|TRBV6-1
CASIELAGGPFQDTQYF
>TRBJ2-3|TRBV3-1
CASSQEEETDTQYF
>TRBJ1-2|TRBV12-5
CASGLPLGEDYGYTF
>TRBJ1-1|TRBV6-1
CASTGPNTEAFF
>TRBJ2-3|TRBV27
CASSSAGLAGRHTQYF
>TRBJ2-6|TRBV4-3
CASSQDYLGLANENSGANVLTF
>TRBJ2-3|TRBV20-1
CSARPRGSTDTQYF
>TRBJ1-5|TRBV7-4
CASSLGTEQPQHF
>TRBJ2-6|TRBV11-2
CASSGWDLSSGANVLTF
>TRBJ2-7|TRBV4-1
CASSPGLAGGYEQYF
>TRBJ2-3|TRBV20-1
CSARTGEPLDTQYF
>TRBJ1-2|TRBV5-6
CASRMGAAVNYGYTF
>TRBJ2-2|TRBV20-1
CSAKDRGWNTGELFF
>TRBJ2-3|TRBV28
CASSFGPPIPTDTQYF
>TRBJ1-5|TRBV7-6
CASSLSGLGNQPQHF
>TRBJ2-1|TRBV7-8
CASSWGQGLFYNEQFF
>TRBJ2-7|TRBV6-1
CASSLTGNYEQYF
>TRBJ1-6|TRBV7-9
CASSYVTGNNSPLHF
>TRBJ2-7|TRBV11-1
CASSINRGSTYEQYF
>TRBJ2-1|TRBV19
CASTRGDAGWNEQFF
>TRBJ1-4|TRBV7-7
CASSPRPGEKLFF
>TRBJ2-7|TRBV5-5
CASSLPPGAGYEQYF
>TRBJ2-2|TRBV4-1
CASSPRQGNTGELFF
>TRBJ1-2|TRBV2
CATLGEMSYGYTF